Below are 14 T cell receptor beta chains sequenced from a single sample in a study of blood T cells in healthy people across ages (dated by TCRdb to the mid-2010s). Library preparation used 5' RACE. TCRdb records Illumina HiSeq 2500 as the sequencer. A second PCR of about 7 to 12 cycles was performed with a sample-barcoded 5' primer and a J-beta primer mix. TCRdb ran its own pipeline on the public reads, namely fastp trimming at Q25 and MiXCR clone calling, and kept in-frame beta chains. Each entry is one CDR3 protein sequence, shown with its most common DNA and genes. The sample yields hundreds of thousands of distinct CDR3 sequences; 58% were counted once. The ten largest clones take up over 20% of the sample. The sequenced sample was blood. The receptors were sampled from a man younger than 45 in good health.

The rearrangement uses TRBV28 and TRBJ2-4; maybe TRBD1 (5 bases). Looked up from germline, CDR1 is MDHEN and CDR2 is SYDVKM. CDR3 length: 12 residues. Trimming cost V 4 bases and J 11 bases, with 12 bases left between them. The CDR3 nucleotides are TGTGCCAGCAGTTACCCTGACAGAGTTCAGTACTTC. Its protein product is CASSYPDRVQYF.

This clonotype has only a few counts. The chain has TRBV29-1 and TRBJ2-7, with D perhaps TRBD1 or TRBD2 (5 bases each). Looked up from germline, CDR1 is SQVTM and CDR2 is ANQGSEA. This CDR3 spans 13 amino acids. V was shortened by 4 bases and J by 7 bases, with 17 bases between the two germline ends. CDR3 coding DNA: TGCAGCGTTGGTGAGGGGAGACACAATGAGCAGTACTTC. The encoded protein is CSVGEGRHNEQYF.

The CDR3 region has the DNA TGTGCCAGCAGCTTAGGACTAGCGGAGTCCTACGAGCAGTACTTC. It is translated as CASSLGLAESYEQYF. The chain joins TRBV7-2 to TRBJ2-7, with 9 bases identical to TRBD2. V was clipped by 1 base and J by 1 base; unmatched bases: 2. Per germline, CDR1 SGHTA and CDR2 FQGNSA. The length of the CDR3 is 15 residues.

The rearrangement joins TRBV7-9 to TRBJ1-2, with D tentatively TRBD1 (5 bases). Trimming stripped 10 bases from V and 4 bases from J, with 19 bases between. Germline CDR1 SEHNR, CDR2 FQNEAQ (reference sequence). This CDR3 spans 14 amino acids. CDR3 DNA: TGTGCCACTCCCGGGACCTCAGAAGGCTATGGCTACACCTTC. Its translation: CATPGTSEGYGYTF.

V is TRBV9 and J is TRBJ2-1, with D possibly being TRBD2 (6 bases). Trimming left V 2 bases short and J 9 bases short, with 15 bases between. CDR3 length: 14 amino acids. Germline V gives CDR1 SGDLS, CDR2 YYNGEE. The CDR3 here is CASSVAPSVGEQFF. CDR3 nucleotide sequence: TGTGCCAGCAGCGTGGCCCCTAGCGTAGGTGAGCAGTTCTTC.

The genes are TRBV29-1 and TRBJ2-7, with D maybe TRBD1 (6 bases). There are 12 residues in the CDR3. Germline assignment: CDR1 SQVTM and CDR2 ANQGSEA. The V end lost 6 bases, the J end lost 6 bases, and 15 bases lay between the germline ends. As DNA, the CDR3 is TGCAGCGTGGCCGGGACAACCCGCGAGCAGTACTTC. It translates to CSVAGTTREQYF.

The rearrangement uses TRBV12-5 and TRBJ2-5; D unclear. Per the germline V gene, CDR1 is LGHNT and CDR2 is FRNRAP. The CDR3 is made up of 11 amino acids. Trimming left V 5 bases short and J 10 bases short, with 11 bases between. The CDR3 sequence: CASGGMGFQYF. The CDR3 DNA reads TGTGCTAGTGGTGGGATGGGTTTCCAGTACTTC. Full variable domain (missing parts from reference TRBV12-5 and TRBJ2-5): DARVTQTPRHKVTEMGQEVTMRCQPILGHNTVFWYRQTMMQGLELLAYFRNRAPLDDSGMPKDRFSAEMPDATLATLKIQPSEPRDSAVYFCASGGMGFQYFGPGTRLLVL.

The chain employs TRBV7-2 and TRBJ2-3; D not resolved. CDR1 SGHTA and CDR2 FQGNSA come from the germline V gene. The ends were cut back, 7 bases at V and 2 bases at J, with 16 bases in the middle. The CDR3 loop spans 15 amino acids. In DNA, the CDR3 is TGTGCCAGCACCTCCCCTCCGATAAACACAGATACGCAGTATTTT. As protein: CASTSPPINTDTQYF.

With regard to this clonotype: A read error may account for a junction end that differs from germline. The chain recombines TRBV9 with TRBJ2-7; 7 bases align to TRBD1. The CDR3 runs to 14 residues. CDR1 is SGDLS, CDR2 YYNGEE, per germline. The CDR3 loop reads CAISQGDSSYEQYF. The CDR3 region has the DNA TGTGCCATCAGCCAAGGGGACAGCTCCTACGAGCAGTACTTC.

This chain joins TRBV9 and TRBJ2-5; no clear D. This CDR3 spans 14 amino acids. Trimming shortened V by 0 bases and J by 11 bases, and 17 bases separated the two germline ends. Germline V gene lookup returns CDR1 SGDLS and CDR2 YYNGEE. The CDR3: CASSVAPPSHEQYF. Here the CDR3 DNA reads TGTGCCAGCAGCGTAGCCCCCCCGAGCCATGAGCAGTACTTC.

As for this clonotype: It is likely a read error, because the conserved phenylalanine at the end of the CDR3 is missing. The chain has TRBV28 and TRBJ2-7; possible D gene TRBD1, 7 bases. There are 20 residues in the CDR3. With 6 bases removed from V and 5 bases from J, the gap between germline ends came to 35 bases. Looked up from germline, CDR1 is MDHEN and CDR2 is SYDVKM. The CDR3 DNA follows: TGTGCCAGCAGCATGCCGTCGGACAGGCAGACGGAGGGGCACCTCGACGAGCAGTACTTA. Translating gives CASSMPSDRQTEGHLDEQYL.

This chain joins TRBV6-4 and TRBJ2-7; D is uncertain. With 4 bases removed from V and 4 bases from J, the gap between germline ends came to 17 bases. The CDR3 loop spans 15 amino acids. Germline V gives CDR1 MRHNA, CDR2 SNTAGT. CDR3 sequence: CASSVWWDRIYEQYF. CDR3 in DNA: TGTGCCAGCAGTGTTTGGTGGGATCGTATTTACGAGCAGTACTTC.

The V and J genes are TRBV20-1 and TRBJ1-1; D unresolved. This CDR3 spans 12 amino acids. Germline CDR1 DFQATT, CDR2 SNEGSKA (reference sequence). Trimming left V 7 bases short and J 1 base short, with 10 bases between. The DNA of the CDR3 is TGCAGTGTTGCACAGCCGAACACTGAAGCTTTCTTT. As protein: CSVAQPNTEAFF.

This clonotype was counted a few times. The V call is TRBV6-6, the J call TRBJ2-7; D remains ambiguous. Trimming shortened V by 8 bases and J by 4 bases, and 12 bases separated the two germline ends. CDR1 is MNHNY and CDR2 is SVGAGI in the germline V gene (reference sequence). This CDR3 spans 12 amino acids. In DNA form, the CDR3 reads TGTGCCAGCCATACGGTGGGGTACGAGCAGTACTTC. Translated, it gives CASHTVGYEQYF.